A single sample is the source of the 30 T cell receptor beta chains below, sequenced in a study of T cell repertoires in cytomegalovirus infection. No antigen is known for these receptors. MiXCR was run by TCRdb on the reads, yielding one entry per CDR3 protein. The sample lists roughly 150,000 distinct CDR3 sequences; about 22% were seen once. Sequencing was performed on CD8+ T cells from cultured PBMCs, taken from culture after CMV antigen stimulation. The receptors originated from a human donor in good health (CMV status not recorded). Some clones in this sample may be carry-over from other donors' samples.

This clonotype came up a few times. J is TRBJ2-2 and V is TRBV6-2 or TRBV6-3; no reliable D call. CDR1 is MNHEY, CDR2 SVGEGT, per germline. Trimming took 0 bases from V and 2 from J, leaving 7 bases between them. The CDR3 has 15 residues. For the CDR3, the DNA is TGTGCCAGCAGTTACTCGTTAGGAAACACCGGGGAGCTGTTTTTT. Translating gives CASSYSLGNTGELFF.

This clonotype was counted only a few times. The V gene is TRBV7-8, the J gene TRBJ2-7; weak D call: TRBD2 (5 bases). CDR1 and CDR2 from the germline V gene are SGHVS and FQNEAQ. This CDR3 region has 15 residues. V shed 2 bases and J shed 6 bases, with 17 bases lying between them. Written as DNA, the CDR3 is TGTGCCAGCAGCTTAAGTGGAGGAGCCCTTGGCGAGCAGTACTTC. As protein: CASSLSGGALGEQYF.

This clonotype appeared a few times. The chain employs TRBV20-1 and TRBJ1-5; the D is unclear. V dropped 0 bases and J dropped 2 bases, with 11 bases sitting between them. There are 15 residues in the CDR3. The germline V gene has CDR1 DFQATT and CDR2 SNEGSKA (reference sequence). As DNA, the CDR3 is TGCAGTGCTAGAGATTGGACCACGGGCAATCAGCCCCAGCATTTT. Translating it yields CSARDWTTGNQPQHF.

This clonotype was counted a single time. Relative to the germline gene, one junction end is altered; a read error may explain this. The J gene is TRBJ2-7, the V gene TRBV6-1, with D hard to call. The germline V gene has CDR1 MNHNS and CDR2 SASEGT. The CDR3 extends over 15 amino acids. The CDR3 region has the DNA TGTGCCTGCAGTGCCTACAGCCTATTCGAGAACGAGCAGTACTTC. Protein product: CACSAYSLFENEQYF.

This chain links TRBV6-2 or TRBV6-3 with TRBJ2-7, with unresolved D. V lost 6 bases and J 3 bases, leaving 9 bases between the germline ends. CDR1 is MNHEY and CDR2 is SVGEGT in the germline V gene. The CDR3 is made up of 12 amino acids. The CDR3 region has the DNA TGTGCCAGCAGGGGGATAGGCTACGAGCAGTACTTC. Protein sequence: CASRGIGYEQYF.

The CDR3 coding sequence is TGTGCCAGCAGCTTATCCGTCACTAGCGGGGGGGGTTACAATGAGCAGTTCTTC. Translated, it gives CASSLSVTSGGGYNEQFF. The chain links TRBV7-2 to TRBJ2-1; 13 bases map to TRBD2. V lost 2 bases to trimming and J lost 4 bases; unmatched junction nucleotides: 8. Germline V gene sequence: CDR1 SGHTA, CDR2 FQGNSA. This CDR3 has 18 amino acids.

This sequence joins TRBV12-3 or TRBV12-4 and TRBJ1-1; no clear D gene. The CDR3 loop spans 16 amino acids. The ends were cut back, 0 bases at V and 3 bases at J, with 14 bases in the middle. CDR3 coding DNA: TGTGCCAGCAGTTTAGCGGGCAGGTCCGGGGACACTGAAGCTTTCTTT. It encodes CASSLAGRSGDTEAFF.

This clonotype has ten or more counts. This sequence joins TRBV12-3 or TRBV12-4 and TRBJ1-3; 7 bases align to TRBD1. Trimming took 6 bases from V and 0 from J; bases not matched to a gene: 8. The CDR3 sequence is 16 residues long. CDR3 sequence: CASSLDRSYSGNTIYF. The CDR3 coding sequence is TGTGCCAGCAGCCTGGACAGGTCCTACTCTGGAAACACCATATATTTT.

This clonotype was seen more than once but under ten times. The chain employs TRBV7-8 and TRBJ2-7; D unclear. The CDR3 sequence is 15 residues long. Trimming left V 0 bases short and J 1 base short, with 10 bases between. Germline values: CDR1 SGHVS, CDR2 FQNEAQ. DNA of the CDR3: TGTGCCAGCAGCTTAGCTGGGATCACTTCCTACGAGCAGTACTTC. Amino acids: CASSLAGITSYEQYF.

There are a few counts of this clonotype. DNA for the CDR3: TGTGCCAGCAGTTTAGCCGCGGGTTCACCCCTCCACTTT. Encoded protein: CASSLAAGSPLHF. The V call is TRBV27, the J call TRBJ1-6; D unclear. There are 13 residues in the CDR3. Germline CDR1 MNHEY, CDR2 SMNVEV (reference sequence). V shed 2 bases and J shed 9 bases, with 8 bases lying between them.

The genes are TRBV6-2 or TRBV6-3 and TRBJ2-2; D gene ambiguous. V was trimmed by 7 bases and J by 5 bases, leaving 17 bases between them. The CDR3 loop spans 15 amino acids. Germline loops: CDR1 MNHEY, CDR2 SVGEGT. The CDR3 coding sequence is TGTGCCAGCAAGCGCGACGACAAGTGGACCGGGGAGCTGTTTTTT. Translation gives CASKRDDKWTGELFF.

This chain links TRBV7-9 with TRBJ1-1; 7 bases agree with TRBD1. V lost 6 bases and J lost 7; bases outside the gene matches: 17. The length of the CDR3 is 16 residues. CDR1 SEHNR and CDR2 FQNEAQ come from the germline V gene (reference sequence). The CDR3 here is CASRTRDSTGGVEAFF. The DNA of the CDR3 is TGTGCCAGCAGGACTCGGGACAGCACTGGAGGTGTTGAAGCTTTCTTT.

The rearrangement uses TRBV7-6 and TRBJ2-1; D is perhaps TRBD1 (6 bases). Trimming left V 7 bases short and J 16 bases short, with 20 bases between. CDR1 and CDR2 from the germline V gene are SGHVS and FNYEAQ. The CDR3 sequence is 12 residues long. This chain's CDR3 is CASTPGGLQGFF. CDR3 coding DNA: TGTGCCAGCACTCCAGGTGGCCTACAGGGATTCTTC.

This clonotype was recorded at least ten times. The chain joins TRBV13 to TRBJ2-7; no clear D gene. This CDR3 region has 14 residues. The germline V gene encodes CDR1 PRHDT and CDR2 FYEKMQ (reference sequence). V was cut by 0 bases and J by 3 bases, with 9 bases left in between. CDR3 DNA sequence: TGTGCCAGCAGCTTAGGGACGCTCCTCTACGAGCAGTACTTC. Protein: CASSLGTLLYEQYF.

This clonotype was picked up a small number of times. The chain couples TRBV4-3 to TRBJ2-7; weak D call: TRBD1 (6 bases). Germline CDR1 reads LGHNA; CDR2 reads YSLEER. V lost 4 bases and J 1 base, leaving 11 bases between the germline ends. CDR3 length: 14 amino acids. Here the CDR3 DNA reads TGCGCCAGCAGCCCCCAAGGGGGTTCCTACGAGCAGTACTTC. The encoded protein is CASSPQGGSYEQYF.

The gene calls are TRBV29-1 and TRBJ2-1; perhaps TRBD1 as D (6 bases). CDR3 size: 14 residues. Germline values: CDR1 SQVTM, CDR2 ANQGSEA. The V end was cut by 3 bases, the J end by 0 bases, with 9 bases between. As DNA, the CDR3 is TGCAGCGTTGAGGACAGCAACTCCTACAATGAGCAGTTCTTC. It encodes CSVEDSNSYNEQFF.

Details on this clonotype: Its ends do not fully match the called genes, so a read error is possible. The chain recombines TRBV6-2 or TRBV6-3 with TRBJ2-2, with 7 bases identical to TRBD1. The CDR3 consists of 13 residues. The germline V gene has CDR1 MNHEY and CDR2 SVGEGT. CDR3 loop: CASNYRGAGELIF. CDR3 nucleotide sequence: TGTGCCAGCAATTACAGGGGCGCCGGGGAGCTGATTTTT.

About this clonotype: One end of the junction fails to match germline, which may point to a read error. V gene TRBV7-6 combines with J gene TRBJ2-1; TRBD2 agrees at 9 bases. Germline-derived CDR1 and CDR2 are SGHVS and FNYEAQ. This CDR3 region has 14 residues. CDR3: CASSLEAGGNEQFF. The CDR3 DNA reads TGTGCTAGCAGCTTAGAAGCGGGGGGCAATGAGCAGTTCTTC. Drawing the rest from reference TRBV7-6 and TRBJ2-1, the complete variable domain is GAGVSQSPRYKVTKRGQDVALRCDPISGHVSLYWYRQALGQGPEFLTYFNYEAQQDKSGLPNDRFSAERPEGSISTLTIQRTEQRDSAMYRCASSLEAGGNEQFFGPGTRLTVL.

The genes are TRBV7-6 and TRBJ1-4; D is uncertain. Germline CDR1 SGHVS, CDR2 FNYEAQ. CDR3 size: 13 residues. Trimming left V 1 base short and J 7 bases short, with 7 bases between. The CDR3 DNA is TGTGCCAGCAGCTTAGAACAGTTTGAAAAACTGTTTTTT. Encoded protein: CASSLEQFEKLFF.

The V and J genes are TRBV7-8 and TRBJ1-5; tentatively, D is TRBD1 (6 bases). With 2 bases removed from V and 13 bases from J, the gap between germline ends came to 9 bases. This CDR3 region has 11 residues. Germline CDR1 and CDR2: SGHVS and FQNEAQ. The CDR3 DNA is TGTGCCAGCAGCTTAAACAGGGAACAGCATTTT. Protein product: CASSLNREQHF.

This clonotype was found a few times. This chain connects TRBV10-3 to TRBJ1-5; 11 positions agree with TRBD1. There are 15 residues in the CDR3. Trimming removed 5 bases from V and 5 bases from J; junction bases left unmatched: 5. The V gene's germline CDR1 is ENHRY and CDR2 SYGVKD. CDR3 residues: CAISSRDRGDQPQHF. The CDR3 DNA sequence: TGTGCCATCAGTTCCCGGGACAGGGGGGATCAGCCCCAGCATTTT.

The chain has TRBV7-6 and TRBJ2-3, with D maybe TRBD2 (6 bases). Trimming stripped 5 bases from V and 1 base from J, with 13 bases between. From germline, CDR1 is SGHVS and CDR2 FNYEAQ. This CDR3 has 15 residues. CDR3 bases: TGTGCCAGCAGCGCGAGTGGAGGGGGCACAGATACGCAGTATTTT. Amino acid sequence: CASSASGGGTDTQYF.

The chain combines TRBV7-2 with TRBJ2-7, with D maybe TRBD2 (6 bases). Per the germline V gene, CDR1 is SGHTA and CDR2 is FQGNSA. The V gene lost 2 bases and the J gene lost 1 base, with 9 bases spanning the gap. This CDR3 has 14 amino acids. The CDR3 sequence: CASSLPGGSYEQYF. The CDR3, as DNA: TGTGCCAGCAGCTTACCTGGGGGGTCCTACGAGCAGTACTTC.

The chain carries TRBV12-3 or TRBV12-4 and TRBJ1-5; 8 bases are shared with TRBD1. With 5 bases clipped from V and 1 base from J, the junction kept 7 bases outside the gene matches. The CDR3 extends over 16 amino acids. The DNA of the CDR3 is TGTGCCAGCAGTACAACAGGGGGTGTGAGCAATCAGCCCCAGCATTTT. Translation: CASSTTGGVSNQPQHF.

The V and J genes are TRBV7-4 and TRBJ2-7, with 10 bases that match TRBD2. V shed 3 bases and J 7 bases; nucleotides not matched to a gene: 3. CDR1 and CDR2 (germline): SGHVT, SQSDAQ. The CDR3 length is 13 residues. The chain's CDR3 is CASSFLAGAEQYF. CDR3 DNA: TGTGCCAGCAGCTTCCTAGCGGGGGCTGAGCAGTACTTC.

The CDR3 DNA sequence: TGTGCCAGCAGCTTTCTGGGATCCCAAGAGACCCAGTACTTC. Its protein product is CASSFLGSQETQYF. The genes are TRBV7-8 and TRBJ2-5; D gene uncertain. This CDR3 region has 14 residues. Germline V lookup: CDR1 SGHVS, CDR2 FQNEAQ. V shed 3 bases and J shed 1 base, with 9 bases lying between them.

The chain couples TRBV7-8 to TRBJ2-1; D possibly corresponds to TRBD2 (5 bases). Germline CDR1 reads SGHVS; CDR2 reads FQNEAQ. This CDR3 spans 16 amino acids. Trimming shortened V by 1 base and J by 0 bases, and 10 bases separated the two germline ends. The CDR3 region has the DNA TGTGCCAGCAGCTTAGGGACTCAAAGCTCCTACAATGAGCAGTTCTTC. The encoded protein is CASSLGTQSSYNEQFF.

In DNA, the CDR3 is TGTGCCAGCACCTTTCACGACAGATTTCCTGAAGCTTTCTTT. Its protein is CASTFHDRFPEAFF. This sequence joins TRBV7-2 and TRBJ1-1, with a possible D match to TRBD1 (5 bases). Per the germline V gene, CDR1 is SGHTA and CDR2 is FQGNSA. The CDR3 is 14 residues long. The germline V and J ends were trimmed by 7 bases and 6 bases, with 18 bases remaining between them.

This chain connects TRBV28 to TRBJ2-7, with 9 bases matching TRBD1. With 2 bases clipped from V and 5 bases from J, the junction kept 7 bases outside the gene matches. The CDR3 runs to 15 residues. CDR1 and CDR2 (germline): MDHEN, SYDVKM. The CDR3 DNA sequence: TGTGCCAGCAGTTTAAAGGACAGGGGAATCCACGAGCAGTACTTC. This translates into CASSLKDRGIHEQYF.

The V and J genes are TRBV5-1 and TRBJ2-3; 12 nucleotides line up with TRBD1. This CDR3 has 17 amino acids. Germline-derived CDR1 and CDR2 are SGHRS and YFSETQ. The junction had 9 bases not matched to a gene; V was cut back by 1 base and J by 6 bases. This CDR3 reads CASSLIWRDRGPDTQYF. CDR3 nucleotides: TGCGCCAGCAGCTTGATTTGGAGGGACAGGGGGCCCGATACGCAGTATTTT.